These 10 T cell receptor beta chains were all obtained from the same sample, sequenced in a study of cytomegalovirus exposure and HLA in healthy donors (dated by TCRdb to the late 2010s). The library was prepared using the immunoSEQ multiplex PCR assay. The multiplex PCR relied on a mix of 60 forward primers for TCR Vbeta segments and 13 reverse primers for TCR Jbeta segments. Not all clones reach the TCRdb copy of this immuneACCESS table, which keeps in-frame sequences only. Checked studies attribute under half of the gap to unresolved V genes and leave the rest unexplained. This sample lists about 130,000 clones; roughly 74% were detected once. Roughly 4% of the sample belongs to the ten largest clones. Sequencing was performed on PBMCs. The receptor source for this set is a man in his forties in good health and CMV-seronegative.

J is TRBJ1-1 and V is TRBV11-2, with no clear D. With 2 bases removed from V and 1 base from J, the gap between germline ends came to 8 bases. The CDR3 is 14 amino acids. CDR1 and CDR2 from the germline V gene are SGHAT and FQNNGV. CDR3 residues: CASSLNTRNTEAFF. DNA of the CDR3: TGTGCCAGCAGCTTAAACACCAGGAACACTGAAGCTTTCTTT.

The chain combines TRBV4-3 with TRBJ2-5, with D perhaps matching TRBD1 (5 bases). CDR3 length: 16 residues. V dropped 0 bases and J dropped 5 bases, with 16 bases sitting between them. CDR1 is LGHNA and CDR2 is YSLEER in the germline V gene. CDR3 residues: CASSQDRQGLGETQYF. CDR3 coding DNA: TGCGCCAGCAGCCAAGATCGTCAGGGCTTAGGGGAGACCCAGTACTTC.

This clone has only one observation. The sample contains more than one DNA sequence encoding this CDR3. The chain uses TRBV28 and TRBJ1-1, with 7 bases identical to TRBD1. Germline CDR1 and CDR2: MDHEN and SYDVKM. This CDR3 spans 14 amino acids. The V segment lost 3 bases and the J segment 0 bases; nucleotides outside the gene matches: 1. In nucleotides, the CDR3 is TGTGCCAGCAGTTTGGGACAGCTGAACACTGAAGCTTTCTTT. This sequence encodes CASSLGQLNTEAFF. Variable domain in full (rest from reference TRBV28 and TRBJ1-1): DVKVTQSSRYLVKRTGEKVFLECVQDMDHENMFWYRQDPGLGLRLIYFSYDVKMKEKGDIPEGYSVSREKKERFSLILESASTNQTSMYLCASSLGQLNTEAFFGQGTRLTVV.

The chain recombines TRBV11-2 with TRBJ2-2, with TRBD2 as a possible D gene (7 bases). Germline V gives CDR1 SGHAT, CDR2 FQNNGV. Trimming stripped 4 bases from V and 4 bases from J, with 13 bases between. The CDR3 sequence is 15 residues long. Here the CDR3 DNA reads TGTGCCAGCAGCTATGCGGGGGCCCTCACCGGGGAGCTGTTTTTT. It is translated as CASSYAGALTGELFF.

This clone was seen a single time. V gene TRBV7-3 combines with J gene TRBJ1-2, with D hard to call. V was clipped by 5 bases and J by 4 bases, with 14 bases between them. The germline V gene has CDR1 SGHTA and CDR2 FQGTGA. CDR3 length: 14 residues. CDR3 nucleotide sequence: TGTGCCAGCAGCCCCGGATCGACAACCTATGGCTACACCTTC. It is translated as CASSPGSTTYGYTF.

Only a few counts were recorded for this clone. The rearrangement joins TRBV2 to TRBJ1-4; a weak D match, TRBD1 (5 bases). The CDR3 loop spans 14 amino acids. The V gene lost 8 bases and the J gene lost 8 bases, with 18 bases spanning the gap. Germline values: CDR1 SNHLY, CDR2 FYNNEI. The CDR3 region has the DNA TGTGCCAGCCGGAGCTTGCAGGGCGTAGAAAAACTGTTTTTT. This translates into CASRSLQGVEKLFF.

The CDR3 region has the DNA TGTGCCAGTAGTCTTGAGACAGGGGTCAACGAGCAGTACTTC. As protein: CASSLETGVNEQYF. The V and J genes are TRBV19 and TRBJ2-7, with 8 nucleotides matching TRBD1. V trimming: 5 bases; J trimming: 5 bases; junction bases outside the gene matches: 8. The CDR3 sequence is 14 residues long. Germline V lookup: CDR1 LNHDA, CDR2 SQIVND (reference sequence).

The table lists this clone with a count of one. The chain carries TRBV7-2 and TRBJ1-1, with 8 bases fitting TRBD1. The germline CDR1 and CDR2 sequences are SGHTA and FQGNSA. The J segment lost 5 bases and the V segment lost 4 bases, leaving 6 bases of the junction unmatched. The CDR3 has 14 residues. Here the CDR3 DNA reads TGTGCCAGCAGCTCGCGACAGGGGAGAACTGAAGCTTTCTTT. Translated: CASSSRQGRTEAFF.

The CDR3 DNA reads TGTGCCAGCAGCTTGGGCGCAGGGGCTTTTGGCACAGATACGCAGTATTTT. Residues: CASSLGAGAFGTDTQYF. This rearrangement joins TRBV7-3 to TRBJ2-3; D may be TRBD1 (6 bases). Germline CDR1 and CDR2: SGHTA and FQGTGA. The CDR3 is made up of 17 amino acids. V was trimmed by 3 bases and J by 1 base, leaving 17 bases between them.

This chain links TRBV29-1 with TRBJ2-7, with D perhaps TRBD1 (6 bases). The germline CDR1 and CDR2 sequences are SQVTM and ANQGSEA. The CDR3 has 12 amino acids. V lost 5 bases and J lost 7, with 15 bases in between. The CDR3 coding sequence is TGCAGCGTTCTACGGGACACCGAAGAGCAGTACTTC. Encoded protein: CSVLRDTEEQYF.